Below, one T cell receptor beta chain is given with its context. This clonotype was observed many times. The antigen it binds to is not known. Nothing much larger sits one base from this clone, and base qualities are not available. The sample belongs to a study of T cells in Graves' hyperthyroidism and ophthalmopathy (dated by TCRdb to between 2018 and 2020). For the wider study: Peripheral blood was collected at initial diagnosis, before any treatment. Whether ophthalmopathy could be predicted prospectively was tested in an independent validation cohort made up of 18 to 20 hyperthyroidism patients plus 17 patients who later progressed to ophthalmopathy. To identify distinguishing TCR V-J signatures, a discovery cohort of about 95 patients was used, comprising 40 to 45 with Graves' ophthalmopathy and 57 with stable Graves' hyperthyroidism. Once sampling was done, hyperthyroidism patients were given methimazole at a starting dose of 30 mg daily, whereas ophthalmopathy patients were given high-dose intravenous methylprednisolone. According to the paper, TCR Vbeta CDR3 sequencing was carried out on about 140 peripheral blood samples, which came from fewer than 50 ophthalmopathy, under 80 hyperthyroidism and about 17 progressor patients. The roughly 100 discovery patients were randomly divided into training and test sets at a 7:3 ratio. In about 6 Graves' hyperthyroidism patients, the study also compared T-cell repertoires from thyroid tissue with T-cell repertoires from blood.

TCR beta CDR3 regions were amplified from RNA transcripts. A first-round RT-PCR of the TCR CDR3 used the HTBI primer set with the Qiagen OneStep RT-PCR kit. Libraries were constructed in a second round of multiplex PCR, after which size selection and purification were carried out. Sequencing of the libraries was done on an Illumina HiSeq2000 using paired-end 100 bp reads. From the authors' description of their analysis: SOAPnuke was used to process the raw data, throwing out any read that contained adapters or uncalled bases, had a mean Phred below 15, or lacked an exact constant-primer or identifier match. COPE v1.2.5 was used to merge the high-quality paired reads, and each unique nucleotide sequence was defined as a clonotype. Clonotypes were aligned to IMGT TRBV, TRBD and TRBJ reference segments using MiTCR v1.1. The analysis was restricted to V-J combinations with a frequency above 0.0001, which together covered 99% to 99.2% of the repertoires. The TCS score was defined as the ratio of F50 (clonal expansion) to E x V (chaos), calculated using BLOSUM62-based TCRdist between CDR3 peptides within each V-J. Welch's t-statistics and random forest reduced roughly 500 V-J features to 10 to 15, which were used in a naive Bayes classifier (R e1071). TCRdb took the public reads, trimmed them with fastp at Q25, ran MiXCR for clone calling and kept in-frame beta chains. Each record represents a unique CDR3 protein, reported with the most common genes and DNA among its rows. TCRdb assigned the V and J calls; the authors' analysis was not used. The sample includes some 770,000 distinct CDR3 sequences, with around 15% observed a single time. 8.4% of the sample is taken by the ten largest.

The germline V gene (reference sequence) sets CDR1 to DFQATT and CDR2 to SNEGSKA. Trimming at the junction amounts to 6 bases on V and 5 bases on J, and the germline ends lie 14 bases apart. From the cysteine up to the phenylalanine, the CDR3 has a length of 13 residues. Of all the DNA, just the CDR3 is kept, 39 bases in frame from base 1. A patient counted as having stable Graves' hyperthyroidism if no progression to ophthalmopathy occurred over 18 months of follow-up. Hyperthyroidism patients were aged 18 to 65 years and newly diagnosed, with disease duration of less than 2 months. Patients with uncontrolled infections, other autoimmune diseases, pregnancy or lactation were excluded. Clinical symptoms, serum thyroxine and TRAb, thyroid ultrasound, and orbital computed tomography formed the basis for the diagnoses. Ficoll-Paque density gradient centrifugation was used to isolate PBMCs from approximately 10 ml of fresh peripheral blood. Total RNA was extracted using Trizol reagent, and RNA quality was assessed on an Agilent 2100 Bioanalyzer.

The study at large found these results: In validation, the model predicted progression to ophthalmopathy with around 71% sensitivity and 72% to 75% specificity, a median of about 6.7 months before onset. A model built on a 13 V-J signature distinguished ophthalmopathy from stable hyperthyroidism, reaching 85% to 90% sensitivity and 81.08% specificity in cross-validation and 80%/75% in testing. Most expanded thyroid clonotypes (frequency above 0.001) were also detected in blood, suggesting blood repertoires may reflect thyroid immune responses. Sample size was not statistically predetermined, and investigators were not blinded to group allocation.

The sequenced material came from blood. The chain links TRBV20-1 with TRBJ2-1; the D element could tentatively be TRBD1 or TRBD2, as 5 bases agree for each. This sequence was found in a man aged 18 to 35 with Graves' hyperthyroidism. The nucleotide sequence reads TGCAGTGCGACAAGGGGACCAAACAATGAGCAGTTCTTC. Its translation reads: CSATRGPNNEQFF.